This T cell receptor (beta chain) was found in a study of blood T cell repertoires in COVID-19. Study at large: There were acute and convalescent COVID-19 samples, and they came from the United States, Italy and Spain. PBMCs, B-cell-depleted T cells, or T cells provided the cDNA or gDNA that made up the material.

The CDR3 runs to 15 residues. The V segment lost 4 bases and the J segment 2 bases; nucleotides outside the gene matches: 5. Germline values: CDR1 SGHNT, CDR2 YYREEE (reference sequence). In the source study's methods: Estimation of nucleated cell counts relied on the amplification of reference gene primers. Sequenced by immunoSEQ multiplex PCR; TCRdb stores in-frame clones only, minus some. The V and J calls and clone size come from that table; D and trimming were worked out from the DNA. The data hold approximately 320,000 clones, with 65% to 90% observed a single time. The J gene is TRBJ2-2, the V gene TRBV5-4; 7 positions agree with TRBD1. The clonotype was recovered from a human donor in a cohort sampled during active COVID-19. Source material: peripheral blood. The CDR3 coding sequence is TGTGCCAGCAGCCCAGGGGGAGTAAACACCGGGGAGCTGTTTTTT. Translating gives CASSPGGVNTGELFF.